This T cell receptor beta chain is from a study of blood T cell repertoires in COVID-19. Germline CDR1 and CDR2: MNHEY and SMNVEV (reference sequence). The CDR3 consists of 15 residues. The germline V and J ends were trimmed by 8 bases and 6 bases, with 20 bases remaining between them. TCRdb keeps only in-frame clones here, not all; method: immunoSEQ multiplex PCR. The sample contains 55,000 to 80,000 clones, 65% to 85% of which appear only once. Sequences were obtained from peripheral blood. This TCR was sampled from a man aged 45-60 years with active COVID-19. The chain combines TRBV27 with TRBJ2-1; perhaps TRBD1 as D (6 bases). CDR3 loop: CASQPGGGPFNEQFF. Here the CDR3 DNA reads TGTGCCAGCCAGCCTGGGGGCGGGCCCTTCAATGAGCAGTTCTTC.